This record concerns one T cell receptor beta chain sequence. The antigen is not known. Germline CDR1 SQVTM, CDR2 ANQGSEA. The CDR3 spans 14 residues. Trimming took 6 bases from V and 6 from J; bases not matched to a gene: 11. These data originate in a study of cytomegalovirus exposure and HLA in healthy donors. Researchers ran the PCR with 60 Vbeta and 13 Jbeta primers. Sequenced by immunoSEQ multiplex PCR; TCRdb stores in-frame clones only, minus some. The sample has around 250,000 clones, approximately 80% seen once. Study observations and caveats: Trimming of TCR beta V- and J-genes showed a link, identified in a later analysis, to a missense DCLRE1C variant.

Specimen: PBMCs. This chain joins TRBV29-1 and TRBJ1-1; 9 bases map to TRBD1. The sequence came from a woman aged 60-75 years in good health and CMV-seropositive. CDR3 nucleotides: TGCAGCGTCCGCGACAGGGGGGGGAAGGCTGAAGCTTTCTTT. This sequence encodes CSVRDRGGKAEAFF.